These 2 T cell receptor beta chains were all obtained from the same sample, sequenced in a study of cytomegalovirus exposure and HLA in healthy donors. PCR used 60 Vbeta primers and 13 Jbeta primers. Here immunoSEQ multiplex PCR was the method, and the copy in TCRdb shows in-frame clones only, minus some. There are more than 150,000 clones in the sample; 77% occur only once, and approximately 1.5% lies in the top ten. Material for sequencing was PBMCs. The source of these receptors is a man younger than 35 in good health and CMV-seronegative.

The genes are TRBV2 and TRBJ2-5; D is uncertain. CDR3 length equals 15 residues. Germline values: CDR1 SNHLY, CDR2 FYNNEI. Between the trimmed V and J ends, which lost 6 bases and 1 base, there was a span of 15 bases. The CDR3 protein is CASSDDMTSQETQYF. In nucleotides, the CDR3 is TGTGCCAGCAGCGACGACATGACATCCCAAGAGACCCAGTACTTC. The complete variable domain, with remaining parts taken from reference TRBV2 and TRBJ2-5, reads EPEVTQTPSHQVTQMGQEVILRCVPISNHLYFYWYRQILGQKVEFLVSFYNNEISEKSEIFDDQFSVERPDGSNFTLKIRSTKLEDSAMYFCASSDDMTSQETQYFGPGTRLLVL.

The V call is TRBV7-9, the J call TRBJ1-3, with 8 bases matching TRBD1. The CDR3 is 15 residues long. Trimming cost V 6 bases and J 4 bases; bases outside gene matches: 8. Germline lookup yields CDR1 SEHNR and CDR2 FQNEAQ (reference sequence). This chain's CDR3 is CASRLLQGVGNTIYF. In DNA form, the CDR3 reads TGTGCCAGCAGGCTACTACAGGGGGTCGGAAACACCATATATTTT.